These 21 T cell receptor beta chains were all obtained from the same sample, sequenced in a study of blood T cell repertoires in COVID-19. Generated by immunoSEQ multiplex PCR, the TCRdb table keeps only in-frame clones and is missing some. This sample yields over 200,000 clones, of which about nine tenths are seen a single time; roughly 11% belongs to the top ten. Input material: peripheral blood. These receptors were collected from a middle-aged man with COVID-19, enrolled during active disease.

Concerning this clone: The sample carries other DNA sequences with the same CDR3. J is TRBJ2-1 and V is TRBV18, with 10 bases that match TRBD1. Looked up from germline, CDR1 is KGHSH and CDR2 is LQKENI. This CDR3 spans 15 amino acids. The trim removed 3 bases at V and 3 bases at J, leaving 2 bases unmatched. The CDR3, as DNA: TGTGCCAGCTCACCTGGACAGGGGGGCTACAATGAGCAGTTCTTC. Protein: CASSPGQGGYNEQFF.

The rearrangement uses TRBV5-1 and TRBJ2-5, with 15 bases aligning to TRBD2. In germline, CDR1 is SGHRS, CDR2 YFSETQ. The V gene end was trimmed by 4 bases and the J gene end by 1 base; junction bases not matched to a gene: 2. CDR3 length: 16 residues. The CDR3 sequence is CASSRGLAGGQETQYF. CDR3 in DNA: TGCGCCAGCAGCCGGGGACTAGCGGGGGGCCAAGAGACCCAGTACTTC.

CDR3: CASSAQSTTGYTEAFF. DNA of the CDR3: TGTGCCAGCAGTGCCCAGAGCACAACAGGATACACTGAAGCTTTCTTT. The rearrangement joins TRBV6-1 to TRBJ1-1, with D maybe TRBD1 (5 bases). The V end was cut by 4 bases, the J end by 3 bases, with 18 bases between. Germline CDR1 and CDR2: MNHNS and SASEGT. The CDR3 has 16 residues.

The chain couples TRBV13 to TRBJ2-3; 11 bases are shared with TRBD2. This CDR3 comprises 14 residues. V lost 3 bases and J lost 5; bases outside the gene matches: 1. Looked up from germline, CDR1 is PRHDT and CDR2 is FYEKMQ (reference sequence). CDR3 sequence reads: CASSFSGGVDTQYF. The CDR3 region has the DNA TGTGCCAGCAGCTTTAGCGGGGGGGTAGATACGCAGTATTTT.

The CDR3 nucleotides are TGTGCCAGCAGTTACCCCCTTGGACAGGGCGAGGATCAGCCCCAGCATTTT. This gives the protein CASSYPLGQGEDQPQHF. J is TRBJ1-5 and V is TRBV6-2 or TRBV6-3; 8 bases match TRBD1. Germline CDR1 is MNHEY and CDR2 is SVGEGT. The CDR3 consists of 17 residues. With 2 bases clipped from V and 5 bases from J, the junction kept 11 bases outside the gene matches.

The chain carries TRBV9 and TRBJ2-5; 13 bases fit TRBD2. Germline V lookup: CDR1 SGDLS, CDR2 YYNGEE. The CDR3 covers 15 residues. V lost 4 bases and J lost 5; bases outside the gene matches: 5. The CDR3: CASSQGLAGVETQYF. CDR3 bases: TGTGCCAGCAGCCAAGGACTAGCGGGAGTTGAGACCCAGTACTTC.

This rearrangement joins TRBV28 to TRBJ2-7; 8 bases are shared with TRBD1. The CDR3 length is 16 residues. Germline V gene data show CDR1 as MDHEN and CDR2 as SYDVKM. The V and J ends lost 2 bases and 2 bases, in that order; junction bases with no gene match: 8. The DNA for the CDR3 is TGTGCCAGCAGTTTACCAAGGCGGGACAGGACCTACGAGCAGTACTTC. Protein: CASSLPRRDRTYEQYF.

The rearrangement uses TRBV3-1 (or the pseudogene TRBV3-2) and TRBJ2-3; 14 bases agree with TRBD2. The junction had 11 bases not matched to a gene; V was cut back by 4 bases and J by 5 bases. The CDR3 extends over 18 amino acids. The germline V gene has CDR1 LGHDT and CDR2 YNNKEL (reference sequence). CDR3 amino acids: CASSPRLAGGPVLDTQYF. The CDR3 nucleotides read TGTGCCAGCAGCCCCAGACTAGCGGGGGGGCCGGTTTTAGATACGCAGTATTTT.

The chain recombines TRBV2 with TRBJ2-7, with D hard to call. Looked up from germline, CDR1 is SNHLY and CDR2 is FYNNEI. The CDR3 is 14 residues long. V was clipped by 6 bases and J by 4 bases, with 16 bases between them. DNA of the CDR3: TGTGCCAGCAGAGCTGCGAGAGTCGATTACGAGCAGTACTTC. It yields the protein CASRAARVDYEQYF.

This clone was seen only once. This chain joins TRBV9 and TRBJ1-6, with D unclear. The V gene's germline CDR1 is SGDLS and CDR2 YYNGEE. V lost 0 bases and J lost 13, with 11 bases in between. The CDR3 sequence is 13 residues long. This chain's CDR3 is CASSVGGEPPLHF. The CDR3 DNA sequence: TGTGCCAGCAGCGTAGGAGGAGAGCCCCCCCTCCACTTT. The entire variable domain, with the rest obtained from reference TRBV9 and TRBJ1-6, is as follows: DSGVTQTPKHLITATGQRVTLRCSPRSGDLSVYWYQQSLDQGLQFLIQYYNGEERAKGNILERFSAQQFPDLHSELNLSSLELGDSALYFCASSVGGEPPLHFGNGTRLTVT.

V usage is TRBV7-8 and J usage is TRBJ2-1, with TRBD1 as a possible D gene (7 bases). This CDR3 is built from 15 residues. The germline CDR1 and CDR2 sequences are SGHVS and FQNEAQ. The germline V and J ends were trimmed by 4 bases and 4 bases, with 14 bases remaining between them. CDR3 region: CASSSGGTPYNEQFF. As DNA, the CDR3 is TGTGCCAGCAGCTCAGGGGGGACCCCTTACAATGAGCAGTTCTTC.

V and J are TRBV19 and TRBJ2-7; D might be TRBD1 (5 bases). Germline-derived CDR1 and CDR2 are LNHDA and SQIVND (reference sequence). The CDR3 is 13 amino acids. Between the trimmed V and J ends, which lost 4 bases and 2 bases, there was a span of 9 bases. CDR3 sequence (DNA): TGTGCCAGTAGTACAGGGTACACCTACGAGCAGTACTTC. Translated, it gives CASSTGYTYEQYF.

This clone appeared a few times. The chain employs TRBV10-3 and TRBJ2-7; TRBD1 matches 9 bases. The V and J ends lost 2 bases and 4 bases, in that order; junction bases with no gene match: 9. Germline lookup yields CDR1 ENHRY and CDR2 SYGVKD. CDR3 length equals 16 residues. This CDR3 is CAISEPAQGQGYEQYF. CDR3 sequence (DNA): TGTGCCATCAGTGAGCCGGCCCAGGGACAGGGATACGAGCAGTACTTC.

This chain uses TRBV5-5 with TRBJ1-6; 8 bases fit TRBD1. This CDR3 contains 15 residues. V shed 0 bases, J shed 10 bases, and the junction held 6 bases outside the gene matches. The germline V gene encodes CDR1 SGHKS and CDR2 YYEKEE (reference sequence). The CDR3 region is CASSLEDRVGSPLHF. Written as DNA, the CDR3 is TGTGCCAGCAGCTTGGAGGACAGGGTGGGATCACCCCTCCACTTT. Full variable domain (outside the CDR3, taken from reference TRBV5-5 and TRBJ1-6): DAGVTQSPTHLIKTRGQQVTLRCSPISGHKSVSWYQQVLGQGPQFIFQYYEKEERGRGNFPDRFSARQFPNYSSELNVNALLLGDSALYLCASSLEDRVGSPLHFGNGTRLTVT.

DNA of the CDR3: TGTGCCAGCAGTTTGACAGGCCTCGGGGAGCTGTTTTTT. Residues: CASSLTGLGELFF. This chain joins TRBV28 and TRBJ2-2; perhaps TRBD1 as D (6 bases). Trimming took 3 bases from V and 7 from J, leaving 9 bases between them. Per the germline V gene, CDR1 is MDHEN and CDR2 is SYDVKM. CDR3 length equals 13 residues.

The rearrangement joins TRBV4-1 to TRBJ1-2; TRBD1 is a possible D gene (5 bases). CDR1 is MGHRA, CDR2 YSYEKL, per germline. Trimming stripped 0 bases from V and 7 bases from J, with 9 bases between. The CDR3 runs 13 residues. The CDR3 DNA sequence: TGCGCCAGCAGCCAAGAGGGCAGGGTTGGCTACACCTTC. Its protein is CASSQEGRVGYTF.

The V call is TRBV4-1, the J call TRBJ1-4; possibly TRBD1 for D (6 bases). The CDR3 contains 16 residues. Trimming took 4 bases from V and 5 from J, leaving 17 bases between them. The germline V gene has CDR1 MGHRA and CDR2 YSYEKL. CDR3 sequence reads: CASSLTEGVRNEKLFF. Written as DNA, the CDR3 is TGCGCCAGCAGCCTCACCGAGGGGGTTCGCAATGAAAAACTGTTTTTT.

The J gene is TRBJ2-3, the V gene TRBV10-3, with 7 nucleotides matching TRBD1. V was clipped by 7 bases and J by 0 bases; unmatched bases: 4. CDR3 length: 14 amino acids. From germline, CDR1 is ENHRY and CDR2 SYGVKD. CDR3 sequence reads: CAIKGAFSTDTQYF. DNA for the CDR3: TGTGCCATCAAGGGGGCGTTTAGCACAGATACGCAGTATTTT.

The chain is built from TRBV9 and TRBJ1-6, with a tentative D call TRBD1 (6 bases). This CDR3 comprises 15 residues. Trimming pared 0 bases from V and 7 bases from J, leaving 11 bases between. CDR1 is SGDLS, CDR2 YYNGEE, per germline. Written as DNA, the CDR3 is TGTGCCAGCAGCGTAGGTGGGCAGGGGAATTCACCCCTCCACTTT. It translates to CASSVGGQGNSPLHF.

The CDR3 nucleotides read TGCAGCGTCCCCGGGACTAGCGGGGGACGTCACCAGACCCAGTACTTC. Translating it yields CSVPGTSGGRHQTQYF. V gene TRBV29-1 combines with J gene TRBJ2-5, with 14 bases matching TRBD2. This CDR3 is 16 amino acids long. V shed 6 bases, J shed 6 bases, and the junction held 12 bases outside the gene matches. Looked up from germline, CDR1 is SQVTM and CDR2 is ANQGSEA.

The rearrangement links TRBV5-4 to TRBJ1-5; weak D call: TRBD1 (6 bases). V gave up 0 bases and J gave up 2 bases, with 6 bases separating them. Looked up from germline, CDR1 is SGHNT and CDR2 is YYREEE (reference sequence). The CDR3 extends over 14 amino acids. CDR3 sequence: CASSLAGGNQPQHF. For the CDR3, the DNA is TGTGCCAGCAGCTTGGCAGGGGGCAATCAGCCCCAGCATTTT.